This T cell receptor (beta chain) came from a study of T cells after yellow fever vaccination. Details on this clonotype: Its antigen is unidentified.

TCRdb ran MiXCR on the 5' RACE reads and lists one entry per CDR3 protein. The table includes 200,000 to 300,000 distinct CDR3 sequences, over 10% detected once. The CDR3 consists of 14 residues. Trimming removed 5 bases at V and 1 base at J, with 11 bases between. Study outcomes and limitations: Most primary-vaccination clones reappeared after the booster (96% CD4, about 90% CD8). Faster peaking, at day 5 versus 15, marked a secondary response that was weaker.

Specimen: CD4+ T cells sorted from PBMCs, collected 45 days after the yellow fever booster vaccination. The receptor comes from a young man who received the YFV17D yellow fever vaccine. V is TRBV12-3 or TRBV12-4 and J is TRBJ1-1; maybe TRBD1 (6 bases). The DNA for the CDR3 is TGTGCCAGCAGTCCTACAGGGACGAACACTGAAGCTTTCTTT. Translating it yields CASSPTGTNTEAFF.